This T cell receptor (beta chain) was captured by sequencing in a study of blood T cell repertoires in COVID-19. Study overall: From T cells, B-cell-depleted T cells, or PBMCs came the material, which was cDNA or gDNA.

Trimming stripped 5 bases from V and 5 bases from J, with 10 bases between. Germline V gene sequence: CDR1 MNHEY, CDR2 SVGAGI. The CDR3 spans 13 residues. Per the authors' pipeline: Amplification of reference gene primers was used by the study to estimate nucleated cell counts. Clones were sequenced by immunoSEQ multiplex PCR, and TCRdb holds only the in-frame ones, with some missing. V and J calls and clone size are those listed in that table; D and trimming were worked out from the DNA. This table holds approximately 200,000 clones, about 87% found once. This clone was detected a few times. Participants were aged about 18 to 90 years from roughly 26 US areas. Donors were grouped by their self-reported clinical history.

Sequencing input: PBMCs or T cells enriched from blood (not recorded which). The V call is TRBV6-5, the J call TRBJ1-5; D uncertain. This TCR was sampled from a woman aged 25 to 39 who had been exposed to COVID-19. For the CDR3, the DNA is TGTGCCAGCAGTCGTTCGAGGGATCAGCCCCAGCATTTT. Protein: CASSRSRDQPQHF.